The next 28 T cell receptor beta chains were all read from a single sample in a study of T-cell memory formation after mild COVID-19 listed by TCRdb under 2021. Library prep was done by 5' RACE. Sequencer: Illumina NovaSeq 6000. TCRdb reran the public reads through fastp at Q25 and MiXCR, keeping productive beta chains. Merged by CDR3 protein, the rows form single entries marked with the most common genes and DNA. The table for this sample lists under 300,000 distinct CDR3 sequences; 8% to 9.5% of them were counted only once. Roughly 21% of the sample is in the top ten clones. The sequenced sample consisted of PBMCs or a T cell subset sorted from them (not recorded which). The receptors derive from a man younger than 30 who had mild COVID-19 (a few samples of this study predate the infection). The sample titles of this study are shuffled in the database, so cell type and time point are left out; the donor was told from shared clones.

In this sample, this clonotype turned up a few times. CDR3 nucleotides: TGTGCCAGCAGTCCGAGTTCGGGGCGTAAAACCGGGGAGCTGTTTTTT. Residues: CASSPSSGRKTGELFF. The V gene is TRBV12-3 or TRBV12-4, the J gene TRBJ2-2; possibly TRBD1 or TRBD2 for D (5 bases each). V shed 5 bases and J shed 5 bases, with 18 bases lying between them. The CDR3 has 16 residues.

The chain has TRBV20-1 and TRBJ2-2, with 8 nucleotides matching TRBD1. Germline V gene lookup returns CDR1 DFQATT and CDR2 SNEGSKA (reference sequence). The CDR3 is 15 residues long. Trimming cost V 4 bases and J 4 bases; bases outside gene matches: 8. The CDR3 spells CSAKGDRGATGELFF. The CDR3 coding sequence is TGCAGTGCTAAGGGAGACAGGGGCGCCACCGGGGAGCTGTTTTTT.

The chain is built from TRBV7-9 and TRBJ1-2; D might be TRBD1 (5 bases). Germline values: CDR1 SEHNR, CDR2 FQNEAQ (reference sequence). The V end was cut by 7 bases, the J end by 4 bases, with 22 bases between. The CDR3 consists of 16 residues. The CDR3 sequence: CASTYETGASSYGYTF. As DNA, the CDR3 is TGTGCCAGCACCTACGAAACCGGGGCGAGTTCCTATGGCTACACCTTC.

This clonotype appeared a few times. The V gene is TRBV6-5, the J gene TRBJ1-5; D not certain. The V end was cut by 5 bases, the J end by 0 bases, with 11 bases between. The CDR3 consists of 15 residues. Germline values: CDR1 MNHEY, CDR2 SVGAGI. This CDR3 reads CASSPRIYSNQPQHF. For the CDR3, the DNA is TGTGCCAGCAGTCCGCGGATCTATAGCAATCAGCCCCAGCATTTT.

The V gene is TRBV20-1, the J gene TRBJ2-3; D possibly corresponds to TRBD2 (6 bases). CDR1 and CDR2 from the germline V gene are DFQATT and SNEGSKA (reference sequence). The CDR3 runs to 16 residues. Trimming pared 3 bases from V and 2 bases from J, leaving 18 bases between. CDR3 amino acids: CSARAIWRGSTDTQYF. The CDR3 DNA is TGCAGTGCTAGGGCGATCTGGCGGGGCTCCACAGATACGCAGTATTTT.

As regards this clonotype: The likely explanation is a read error, given a far larger clone one base away. J is TRBJ2-5 and V is TRBV7-2; 13 nucleotides align to TRBD2. CDR1 and CDR2 from the germline V gene are SGHTA and FQGNSA. Trimming cost V 6 bases and J 5 bases; bases outside gene matches: 6. This CDR3 is 15 amino acids long. The CDR3: CASRLLAGGLETQYF. The CDR3 bases are TGTGCCAGCAGATTACTAGCGGGGGGGCTCGAGACCCAGTACTTC.

This clonotype was counted ten times or more. This chain joins TRBV12-3 or TRBV12-4 and TRBJ2-3; D is undetermined. The CDR3 runs to 13 residues. V lost 3 bases to trimming and J lost 0 bases, with 4 bases between them. The DNA for the CDR3 is TGTGCCAGCAGTTTCCCTAGCACAGATACGCAGTATTTT. This encodes CASSFPSTDTQYF.

V and J are TRBV20-1 and TRBJ1-1, with 8 nucleotides matching TRBD1. The ends lost 8 bases at V and 6 bases at J; junction bases unmatched: 14. Germline lookup yields CDR1 DFQATT and CDR2 SNEGSKA (reference sequence). The CDR3 spans 14 residues. The CDR3, as DNA: TGCAGTTACTCTGCCGGGACAGGAATTGCTGAAGCTTTCTTT. Translating gives CSYSAGTGIAEAFF.

This chain links TRBV2 with TRBJ1-1; D unclear. The CDR3 contains 14 residues. Per germline, CDR1 SNHLY and CDR2 FYNNEI. V was trimmed by 7 bases and J by 2 bases, leaving 14 bases between them. In DNA form, the CDR3 reads TGTGCCAGCAAGGGTCAGATCCGAAACACTGAAGCTTTCTTT. Residues: CASKGQIRNTEAFF.

The chain has TRBV20-1 and TRBJ1-1, with D possibly being TRBD1 (5 bases). The V gene lost 0 bases and the J gene lost 4 bases, with 15 bases spanning the gap. This CDR3 has 15 residues. Germline V CDR1 and CDR2: DFQATT, SNEGSKA (reference sequence). The DNA of the CDR3 is TGCAGTGCTAGAGATCAAGGGTGGAGGGGCACTGAAGCTTTCTTT. This translates into CSARDQGWRGTEAFF.

The chain links TRBV4-1 to TRBJ2-1; TRBD2 matches at 11 bases. The germline CDR1 and CDR2 sequences are MGHRA and YSYEKL. J was trimmed by 10 bases and V by 1 base; bases with no gene match: 18. The CDR3 runs to 19 residues. CDR3 amino acids: CASSQGALGRSGGAGEQFF. CDR3 sequence (DNA): TGCGCCAGCAGCCAAGGGGCCCTGGGCCGTAGCGGGGGGGCAGGCGAGCAGTTCTTC.

In its sample, this clonotype was seen a few times. The V call is TRBV7-3, the J call TRBJ2-5, with 9 bases that match TRBD2. The germline V gene encodes CDR1 SGHTA and CDR2 FQGTGA. The CDR3 contains 15 residues. V lost 4 bases to trimming and J lost 4 bases; unmatched junction nucleotides: 7. The CDR3: CASSSGLALGETQYF. The CDR3 DNA is TGTGCCAGCAGCTCGGGACTAGCTCTCGGAGAGACCCAGTACTTC.

This clonotype has more than one count but fewer than ten. The chain links TRBV7-9 to TRBJ1-2; D unresolved. Germline V gives CDR1 SEHNR, CDR2 FQNEAQ (reference sequence). Deletions cut 2 bases from V and 1 base from J, with 8 bases between. This CDR3 has 14 amino acids. In nucleotides, the CDR3 is TGTGCCAGCAGCTTATTCGGGGATAACTATGGCTACACCTTC. Translated, it gives CASSLFGDNYGYTF.

This chain connects TRBV5-1 to TRBJ2-7; D may be TRBD2 (5 bases). Germline CDR1 is SGHRS and CDR2 is YFSETQ. The V end lost 7 bases, the J end lost 2 bases, and 10 bases lay between the germline ends. CDR3 size: 12 residues. The CDR3 nucleotides read TGCGCCAGCGGACTGGACGCCTACGAGCAGTACTTC. It yields the protein CASGLDAYEQYF.

The sample holds a few counts of this clonotype. The rearrangement links TRBV7-2 to TRBJ2-2; D gene ambiguous. V gave up 5 bases and J gave up 4 bases, with 11 bases separating them. Germline V gene sequence: CDR1 SGHTA, CDR2 FQGNSA. This CDR3 contains 14 residues. The CDR3 nucleotides are TGTGCCAGCAGCCTAAGACGTGGCACCGGGGAGCTGTTTTTT. It yields the protein CASSLRRGTGELFF.

This clonotype was seen repeatedly, ten times or more. This chain joins TRBV7-9 and TRBJ2-4, with D hard to call. The CDR3 contains 16 residues. Looked up from germline, CDR1 is SEHNR and CDR2 is FQNEAQ (reference sequence). Trimming took off 5 bases at V and 1 base at J, with 15 bases between the two ends. CDR3 nucleotides: TGTGCCAGCAGCCAAAACTCGCTACCGGCCAAAAACATTCAGTACTTC. Its protein product is CASSQNSLPAKNIQYF.

The chain has TRBV4-1 and TRBJ1-4; a weak D match, TRBD1 (5 bases). The germline V gene has CDR1 MGHRA and CDR2 YSYEKL. The CDR3 length is 16 residues. Deletions cut 4 bases from V and 3 bases from J, with 15 bases between. CDR3 nucleotides: TGCGCCAGCAGCCGGAATACAGGACCCGCTAATGAAAAACTGTTTTTT. Protein: CASSRNTGPANEKLFF.

The rearrangement uses TRBV29-1 and TRBJ1-2; 7 bases align to TRBD1. V lost 7 bases, J lost 3 bases, and 2 bases stayed unmatched. The germline V gene has CDR1 SQVTM and CDR2 ANQGSEA. The CDR3 extends over 11 amino acids. CDR3 in amino acids: CSADRDYGYTF. In nucleotides, the CDR3 is TGCAGCGCAGACAGGGACTATGGCTACACCTTC.

This clonotype was found a few times. This sequence joins TRBV7-8 and TRBJ2-3; the D gene is possibly TRBD2 (5 bases). Germline V gene sequence: CDR1 SGHVS, CDR2 FQNEAQ. The V end lost 9 bases, the J end lost 0 bases, and 16 bases lay between the germline ends. The CDR3 sequence is 15 residues long. The CDR3: CASRTPGSSTDTQYF. As DNA, the CDR3 is TGTGCCAGTCGCACTCCGGGATCGAGCACAGATACGCAGTATTTT.

This rearrangement joins TRBV6-2 or TRBV6-3 to TRBJ1-1; D unresolved. Trimming took 2 bases from V and 1 from J, leaving 8 bases between them. The CDR3 runs to 14 residues. Germline V gene lookup returns CDR1 MNHEY and CDR2 SVGEGT. DNA of the CDR3: TGTGCCAGCAGTTACCAACGGTCGAACACTGAAGCTTTCTTT. It translates to CASSYQRSNTEAFF.

This clonotype has only a few counts. The gene calls are TRBV5-1 and TRBJ2-3, with a tentative D call TRBD2 (6 bases). The germline V gene has CDR1 SGHRS and CDR2 YFSETQ. The CDR3 consists of 16 residues. Trimming took 3 bases from V and 2 from J, leaving 16 bases between them. DNA of the CDR3: TGCGCCAGCAGCTCGGGCGGGACCAGCCTCACAGATACGCAGTATTTT. Its translation is CASSSGGTSLTDTQYF.

This clonotype was recorded many times. The genes are TRBV12-3 or TRBV12-4 and TRBJ1-6; D remains unclear. CDR3 length: 12 amino acids. The germline V and J ends were trimmed by 3 bases and 9 bases, with 6 bases remaining between them. CDR3 DNA: TGTGCCAGCAGTTTTCTCGGTTCACCCCTCCACTTT. This gives the protein CASSFLGSPLHF.

The V gene is TRBV5-1, the J gene TRBJ2-1; D call uncertain. Germline values: CDR1 SGHRS, CDR2 YFSETQ. This CDR3 comprises 16 residues. With 2 bases removed from V and 6 bases from J, the gap between germline ends came to 18 bases. The chain's CDR3 is CASSFLYSFSLNEQFF. In nucleotides, the CDR3 is TGCGCCAGCAGCTTCTTGTACTCCTTTTCCCTCAATGAGCAGTTCTTC.

This clonotype was counted only a few times. The V call is TRBV10-3, the J call TRBJ2-4, with D perhaps being TRBD1 or TRBD2 (8 bases each). Trimming left V 3 bases short and J 0 bases short, with 21 bases between. The CDR3 totals 19 residues. Germline CDR1 reads ENHRY; CDR2 reads SYGVKD. CDR3 sequence: CAISEYGQGLELAKNIQYF. The CDR3 bases are TGTGCCATCAGTGAATACGGACAGGGACTAGAACTAGCCAAAAACATTCAGTACTTC.

This chain uses TRBV5-8 with TRBJ2-3, with 7 bases identical to TRBD1. From germline, CDR1 is SGHTS and CDR2 YDEGEE. The V and J ends lost 1 base and 4 bases, in that order; junction bases with no gene match: 9. The CDR3 spans 16 residues. The CDR3 is CASSLFKGASADTQYF. CDR3 nucleotide sequence: TGTGCCAGCAGCTTGTTTAAGGGGGCGAGTGCAGATACGCAGTATTTT.

The chain employs TRBV6-6 and TRBJ1-1, with D possibly matching TRBD1 (6 bases). The CDR3 has 13 residues. Per the germline V gene, CDR1 is MNHNY and CDR2 is SVGAGI (reference sequence). The V end was cut by 5 bases, the J end by 4 bases, with 11 bases between. In nucleotides, the CDR3 is TGTGCCAGCAGTCCCGGACAGTTCACTGAAGCTTTCTTT. Encoded protein: CASSPGQFTEAFF.

This clonotype has just a few counts. CDR3 nucleotide sequence: TGTGCCAGCTATTATCCTAGGGGTCATTACAATGAGCAGTTCTTC. Translation gives CASYYPRGHYNEQFF. The chain has TRBV9 and TRBJ2-1; possible D gene TRBD1, 5 bases. CDR1 is SGDLS and CDR2 is YYNGEE in the germline V gene. V was cut by 7 bases and J by 4 bases, with 18 bases left in between. The CDR3 extends over 15 amino acids.

This clonotype was counted between two and nine times. The V call is TRBV10-2, the J call TRBJ2-1; 12 nucleotides align to TRBD1. The V segment lost 7 bases and the J segment 5 bases; nucleotides outside the gene matches: 6. From germline, CDR1 is WSHSY and CDR2 SAAADI. The CDR3 sequence is 15 residues long. The CDR3 nucleotides are TGCGCCAGCAACCCGGGACAGGGGGCACACAATGAGCAGTTCTTC. Translated: CASNPGQGAHNEQFF.